This T cell receptor (beta chain) was captured by sequencing in a study of T cell repertoires in cytomegalovirus infection. Study in general: In public TCR beta signatures, there were indications of both CMV infection and matching HLA type. Notes on the study in general: CMV-specific HLA-C-restricted TCR beta clonotypes dominated the ex vivo response. Cumulative public TCR beta family frequency identified carriers of CMV plus the relevant HLA.

TCRdb re-called the reads through MiXCR, storing one row per CDR3 protein. Among 680,000 or so distinct CDR3 sequences listed, 35% were seen once. This CDR3 is 14 amino acids long. V gave up 6 bases and J gave up 4 bases, with 12 bases separating them. Germline V CDR1 and CDR2: SNHLY, FYNNEI. This clonotype was picked up a small number of times. Its specificity is unknown. The sequenced sample consisted of PBMCs. The chain carries TRBV2 and TRBJ1-4; D remains unclear. This clonotype was sampled from a human donor in good health (CMV status not recorded). Some clones in this sample may be carry-over from other donors' samples. This chain's CDR3 is CASREDRGNEKLFF. The DNA for the CDR3 is TGTGCCAGCAGGGAGGACCGGGGTAATGAAAAACTGTTTTTT. The complete variable domain, with remaining parts taken from reference TRBV2 and TRBJ1-4, reads EPEVTQTPSHQVTQMGQEVILRCVPISNHLYFYWYRQILGQKVEFLVSFYNNEISEKSEIFDDQFSVERPDGSNFTLKIRSTKLEDSAMYFCASREDRGNEKLFFGSGTQLSVL.